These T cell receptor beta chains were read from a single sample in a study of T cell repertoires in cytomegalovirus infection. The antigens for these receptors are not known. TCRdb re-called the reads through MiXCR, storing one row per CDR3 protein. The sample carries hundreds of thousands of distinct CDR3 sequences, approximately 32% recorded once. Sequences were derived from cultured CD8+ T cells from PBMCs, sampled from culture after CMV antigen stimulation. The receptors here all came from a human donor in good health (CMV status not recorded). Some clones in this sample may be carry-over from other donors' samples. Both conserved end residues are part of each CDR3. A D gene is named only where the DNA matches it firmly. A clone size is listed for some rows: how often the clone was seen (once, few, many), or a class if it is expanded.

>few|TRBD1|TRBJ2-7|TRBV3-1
CASRPRWTGTYEQYF
TGTGCCAGCAGGCCCCGGTGGACAGGCACCTACGAGCAGTACTTC
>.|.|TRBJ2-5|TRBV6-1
CAIQGWTQYF
TGTGCCATACAGGGATGGACCCAGTACTTC
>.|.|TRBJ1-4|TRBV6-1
CASSEGYATNEKLFF
TGTGCCAGCAGTGAAGGGTACGCAACTAATGAAAAACTGTTTTTT
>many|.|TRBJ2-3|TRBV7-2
CASSLGRRGGTDTQYF
TGTGCCAGCAGCTTAGGACGCAGGGGCGGCACAGATACGCAGTATTTT
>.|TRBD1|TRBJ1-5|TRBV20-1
CSARDYKGARGQPQHF
TGCAGTGCTAGAGATTATAAGGGGGCGAGGGGTCAGCCCCAGCATTTT
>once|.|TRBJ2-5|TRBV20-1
CSARGASAQYF
TGCAGTGCTAGAGGGGCATCGGCCCAGTACTTC
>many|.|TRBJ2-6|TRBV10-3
CAISEREGGANVLTF
TGTGCCATCAGTGAACGCGAGGGTGGGGCCAACGTCCTGACTTTC
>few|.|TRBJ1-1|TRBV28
CASSFYIDPNTEAFF
TGTGCCAGCAGTTTTTATATAGATCCGAACACTGAAGCTTTCTTT
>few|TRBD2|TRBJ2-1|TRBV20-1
CSARDGSGGHLRNEQFF
TGCAGTGCTAGAGATGGTAGCGGGGGGCACTTAAGGAATGAGCAGTTCTTC
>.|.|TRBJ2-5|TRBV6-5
CASSFKAETQYF
TGTGCCAGCAGTTTTAAGGCTGAGACCCAGTACTTC
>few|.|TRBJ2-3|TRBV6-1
CASSQGSLAATDTQYF
TGTGCCAGCAGTCAAGGTTCTTTAGCGGCCACAGATACGCAGTATTTT
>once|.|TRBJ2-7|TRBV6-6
CASNAYEQYF
TGTGCCAGCAACGCCTACGAGCAGTACTTC
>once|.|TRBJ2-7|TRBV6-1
CASRGRGRTYEQYF
TGTGCCAGCAGGGGGCGGGGACGAACCTACGAGCAGTACTTC
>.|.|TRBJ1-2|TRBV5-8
CANSLADPGYTF
TGTGCCAACAGCTTGGCCGACCCCGGCTACACCTTC
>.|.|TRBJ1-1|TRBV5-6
CASSLDGGANTEAFF
TGTGCCAGCAGCTTGGACGGGGGGGCGAACACTGAAGCTTTCTTT
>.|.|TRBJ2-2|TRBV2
CASKIEDQNTGEPFF
TGTGCCAGCAAAATCGAGGACCAGAACACCGGGGAGCCGTTTTTT
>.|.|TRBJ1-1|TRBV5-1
CASSLAAGPNTEAFF
TGCGCCAGCAGCTTGGCCGCGGGTCCGAACACTGAAGCTTTCTTT
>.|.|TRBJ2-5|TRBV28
CASSFLGAGPYQETQYF
TGTGCCAGCAGTTTCCTTGGGGCGGGCCCCTACCAAGAGACCCAGTACTTC
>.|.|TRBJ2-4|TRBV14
CASSQSGLDIQYF
TGTGCCAGCAGCCAATCGGGTTTGGACATTCAGTACTTC
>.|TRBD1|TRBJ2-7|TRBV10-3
CAISEQGTGLYEQYF
TGTGCCATCAGTGAGCAAGGGACAGGGCTTTACGAGCAGTACTTC
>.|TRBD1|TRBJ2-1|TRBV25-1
CASSGIAGTAYNEQFF
TGTGCCAGCAGTGGCATTGCCGGGACAGCCTACAATGAGCAGTTCTTC
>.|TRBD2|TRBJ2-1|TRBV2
CASILTSGVYNEQFF
TGTGCCAGCATCCTGACTAGCGGGGTGTATAATGAGCAGTTCTTC
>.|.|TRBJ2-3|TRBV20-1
CSARSGGEGTQYF
TGCAGTGCTCGATCAGGGGGGGAAGGTACGCAGTATTTT
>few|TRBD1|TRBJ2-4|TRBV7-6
CASSSGQARNKNIQYF
TGTGCCAGCAGCTCGGGACAGGCAAGGAACAAAAACATTCAGTACTTC
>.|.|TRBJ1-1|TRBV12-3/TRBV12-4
CASSSGSGTEAFF
TGTGCCAGCAGTTCCGGGTCCGGGACTGAAGCTTTCTTT
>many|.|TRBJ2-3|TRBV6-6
CASSLTDTQYF
TGTGCCAGCAGCTTAACCGATACGCAGTATTTT
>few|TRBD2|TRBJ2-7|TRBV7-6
CASSLLEGTSSYEQYF
TGTGCCAGCAGCTTGCTGGAAGGGACTAGCTCCTACGAGCAGTACTTC
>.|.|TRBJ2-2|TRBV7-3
CASSLVVGGQTSGELFF
TGTGCCAGCAGCTTAGTTGTCGGGGGGCAAACTTCCGGGGAGCTGTTTTTT
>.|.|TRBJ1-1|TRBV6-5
CASSPPGVLGTEAFF
TGTGCCAGCAGTCCGCCGGGGGTTCTTGGTACTGAAGCTTTCTTT
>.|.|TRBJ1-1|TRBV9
CASSVGSSNTEAFF
TGTGCCAGCAGCGTAGGCAGCTCGAACACTGAAGCTTTCTTT
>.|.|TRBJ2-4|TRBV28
CASSPTGSKNIQYF
TGTGCCAGCAGCCCTACAGGGTCCAAAAACATTCAGTACTTC
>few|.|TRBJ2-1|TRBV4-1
CASSYLDGTYNEQFF
TGCGCCAGCAGCTACCTAGACGGGACCTACAATGAGCAGTTCTTC
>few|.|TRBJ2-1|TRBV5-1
CASLPGDRILGEQFF
TGCGCCAGCCTGCCGGGGGACCGGATCCTTGGTGAGCAGTTCTTC
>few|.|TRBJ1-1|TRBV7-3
CASSFGGFPEAFF
TGTGCCAGCAGCTTTGGGGGGTTCCCTGAAGCTTTCTTT
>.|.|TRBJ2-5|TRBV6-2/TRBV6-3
CASSSLKQGMGTQYF
TGTGCCAGCAGTTCTCTAAAACAGGGAATGGGGACCCAGTACTTC
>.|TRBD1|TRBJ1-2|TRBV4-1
CASNQVGQADYGYTF
TGCGCCAGCAACCAGGTGGGACAGGCCGACTATGGCTACACCTTC
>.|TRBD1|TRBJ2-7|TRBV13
CASSDRDRGHEQYF
TGTGCCAGCAGCGACCGGGACAGGGGACACGAGCAGTACTTC
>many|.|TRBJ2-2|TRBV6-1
CASSERQWAGSGELFF
TGTGCCAGCAGTGAACGTCAATGGGCGGGATCCGGGGAGCTGTTTTTT
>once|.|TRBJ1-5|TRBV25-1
CASSRGDVQPQHF
TGTGCCAGCAGTCGGGGGGATGTTCAGCCCCAGCATTTT
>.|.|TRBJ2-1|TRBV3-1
CASRTSSEQFF
TGTGCCAGCAGGACCAGTAGTGAGCAGTTCTTC
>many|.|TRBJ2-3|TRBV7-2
CVEGADTQYF
TGTGTCGAGGGGGCAGATACGCAGTATTTT
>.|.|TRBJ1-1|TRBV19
CASTSIIDKNTEAFF
TGTGCCAGTACTTCAATCATCGACAAGAACACTGAAGCTTTCTTT
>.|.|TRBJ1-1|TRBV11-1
CASSLGMRGNTEAFF
TGTGCCAGCAGCTTAGGCATGAGGGGGAACACTGAAGCTTTCTTT
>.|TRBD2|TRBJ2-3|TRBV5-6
CASSNPGLVLTDTQYF
TGTGCCAGCAGTAACCCGGGACTAGTGCTGACAGATACGCAGTATTTT
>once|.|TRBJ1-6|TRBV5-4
CASSPPNSPLHF
TGTGCCAGCAGCCCACCGAATTCACCCCTCCACTTT
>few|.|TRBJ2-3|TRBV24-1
CATSAAGGSSDTQYF
TGTGCCACCAGTGCGGCAGGGGGGAGCTCAGATACGCAGTATTTT
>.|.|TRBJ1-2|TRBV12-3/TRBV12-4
CASTEIVSPNYGYTF
TGTGCCAGCACCGAAATTGTTTCACCCAACTATGGCTACACCTTC
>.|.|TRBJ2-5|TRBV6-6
CASRAGTKYQETQYF
TGTGCCAGCAGAGCCGGGACAAAATACCAAGAGACCCAGTACTTC
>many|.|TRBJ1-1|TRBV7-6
CASSLSVSRNTEAFF
TGTGCCAGCAGCTTATCTGTGTCGCGGAACACTGAAGCTTTCTTT
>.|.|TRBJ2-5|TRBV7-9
CASSLGTVQQETQYF
TGTGCCAGCAGCTTAGGGACAGTACAACAAGAGACCCAGTACTTC
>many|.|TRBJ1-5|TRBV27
CASSPGWGQPQHF
TGTGCCAGCAGCCCCGGTTGGGGTCAGCCCCAGCATTTT
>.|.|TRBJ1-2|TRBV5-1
CASSLEDSVIYGYTF
TGCGCCAGCAGCTTGGAGGACAGCGTTATCTATGGCTACACCTTC
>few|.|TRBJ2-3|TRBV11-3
CASSLRGPTSLDTQYF
TGTGCCAGCAGCCTCAGGGGACCGACCTCGCTGGATACGCAGTATTTT
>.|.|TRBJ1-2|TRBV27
CASSVRAPANYGYTF
TGTGCCAGCAGCGTCAGGGCCCCAGCTAACTATGGCTACACCTTC
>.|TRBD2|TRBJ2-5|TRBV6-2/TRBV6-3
CASSYSISGAETQYF
TGTGCCAGCAGTTACTCGATTAGCGGGGCGGAGACCCAGTACTTC
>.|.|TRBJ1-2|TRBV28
CASRAIRDNYGYTF
TGTGCCAGCAGGGCCATAAGGGATAACTATGGCTACACCTTC
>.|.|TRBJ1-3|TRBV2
CASSGAKEGPGNTIYF
TGTGCCAGCTCCGGAGCCAAAGAGGGCCCGGGAAACACCATATATTTT
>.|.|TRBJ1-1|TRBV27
CASSLLGAELNTEAFF
TGTGCCAGCAGTTTATTAGGTGCAGAGCTGAACACTGAAGCTTTCTTT
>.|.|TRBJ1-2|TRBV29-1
CSARTVYGYTF
TGCAGCGCACGGACAGTTTATGGCTACACCTTC